This T cell receptor beta chain is drawn from a study of Graves' ophthalmopathy and Graves' hyperthyroidism. Germline values: CDR1 MNHNS, CDR2 SASEGT. The germline V and J ends were trimmed by 0 bases and 5 bases, with 16 bases remaining between them. This CDR3 is 16 amino acids long. This clonotype came up many times. Amplified TCR beta CDR3 regions were obtained using RNA transcripts as template. Second-round multiplex PCR came after a first-round RT-PCR that employed HTBI primers. MiXCR, applied by TCRdb to the multiplex PCR reads, yields one record per CDR3 protein. Here the sample spans hundreds of thousands of distinct CDR3 sequences, about 15% being singletons.

This TCR derives from a woman in her 30s with Graves' ophthalmopathy. The specimen was blood. This rearrangement joins TRBV6-1 to TRBJ2-5, with D perhaps TRBD2 (6 bases). This chain's CDR3 is CASSEARGVLGETQYF. DNA of the CDR3: TGTGCCAGCAGTGAAGCGCGCGGGGTTTTGGGGGAGACCCAGTACTTC.